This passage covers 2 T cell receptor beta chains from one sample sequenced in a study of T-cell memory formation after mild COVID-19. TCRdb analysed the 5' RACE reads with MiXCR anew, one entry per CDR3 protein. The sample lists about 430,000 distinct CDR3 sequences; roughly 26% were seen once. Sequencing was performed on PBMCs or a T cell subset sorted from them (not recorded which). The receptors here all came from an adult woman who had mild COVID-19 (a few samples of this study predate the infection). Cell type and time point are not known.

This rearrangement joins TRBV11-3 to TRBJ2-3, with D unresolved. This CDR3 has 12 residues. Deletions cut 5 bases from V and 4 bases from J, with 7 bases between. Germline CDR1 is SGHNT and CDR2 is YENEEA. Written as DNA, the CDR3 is TGTGCCAGCAGCATCATCCCAGATACGCAGTATTTT. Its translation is CASSIIPDTQYF.

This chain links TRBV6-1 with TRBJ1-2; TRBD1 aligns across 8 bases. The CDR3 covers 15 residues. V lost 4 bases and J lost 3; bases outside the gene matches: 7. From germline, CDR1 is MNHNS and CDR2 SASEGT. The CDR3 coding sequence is TGTGCCAGCAGTGCTTACAGGGGGGCTGACTATGGCTACACCTTC. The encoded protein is CASSAYRGADYGYTF.